A single T cell receptor (beta chain) is shown here with its context. The antigen remains undetermined. The record originates from a study of OX40 agonist ivuxolimab in advanced cancers. Looking at the study overall: Treatment received earlier with anti-PD-1, anti-PD-L1 or anti-CTLA-4 agents was allowed, and under 50% had some.

Whole-study results and caveats: Expanded clones tended on average to be more numerous among CD8+ T cells than CD4+. Among some nonresponders, normalized T-cell clonal expansion was also low.

Sequencing used immunoSEQ multiplex PCR; TCRdb keeps in-frame clones, though not all of them. The sample records some 150,000 clones, 85% to 95% being singletons. Sequenced here: CD4+ or CD8+ T cells sorted from blood, sampled in a trial of the OX40 agonist ivuxolimab. The sequence came from an adult with an advanced solid tumor such as melanoma, head and neck, liver or kidney cancer.

CDR3 in amino acids: CASRKGQGWIETQYF. CDR3 DNA sequence: TGTGCCAGTAGAAAGGGACAGGGGTGGATAGAGACCCAGTACTTC. The chain joins TRBV19 to TRBJ2-5, with 10 bases that match TRBD1. The CDR3 length is 15 residues. V lost 6 bases, J lost 4 bases, and 8 bases stayed unmatched. The germline V gene encodes CDR1 LNHDA and CDR2 SQIVND (reference sequence). Based on the CDR3 plus reference TRBV19 and TRBJ2-5, the full variable domain is DGGITQSPKYLFRKEGQNVTLSCEQNLNHDAMYWYRQDPGQGLRLIYYSQIVNDFQKGDIAEGYSVSREKKESFPLTVTSAQKNPTAFYLCASRKGQGWIETQYFGPGTRLLVL.